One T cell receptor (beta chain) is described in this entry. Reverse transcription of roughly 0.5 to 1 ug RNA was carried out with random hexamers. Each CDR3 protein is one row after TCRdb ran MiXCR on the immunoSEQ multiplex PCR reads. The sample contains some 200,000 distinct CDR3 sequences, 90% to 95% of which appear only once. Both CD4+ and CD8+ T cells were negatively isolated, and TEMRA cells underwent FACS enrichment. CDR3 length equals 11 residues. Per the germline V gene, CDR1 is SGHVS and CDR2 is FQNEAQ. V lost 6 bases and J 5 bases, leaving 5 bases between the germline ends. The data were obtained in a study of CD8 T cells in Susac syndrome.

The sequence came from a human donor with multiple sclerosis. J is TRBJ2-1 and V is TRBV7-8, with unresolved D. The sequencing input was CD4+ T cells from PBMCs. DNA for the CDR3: TGTGCCAGCAGGCTCCACAATGAGCAGTTCTTC. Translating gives CASRLHNEQFF.